This is a list of T cell receptor beta chains from one sample in a study of blood T cell repertoires in COVID-19. Profiling relied on immunoSEQ multiplex PCR, and the TCRdb table lists in-frame clones only, not all of them. Among around 290,000 clones listed, about 88% were seen once. The sample taken for sequencing was PBMCs or T cells enriched from blood (not recorded which). These receptor sequences come from a woman aged 60-75 years in a cohort exposed to, infected with or recovered from COVID-19 (not recorded which). CDR3s include the opening cysteine and the closing phenylalanine or tryptophan. Fields, in order: J gene, V gene, clone size, D gene, CDR3 DNA, CDR3 protein. D genes are given only for firm matches. Clone size is shown for a subset of rows, as once, few, many or a class of expanded clone.

>TRBJ2-1|TRBV27|once|TRBD2
TGTGCCAGCAGTCCGGGACTAGCGGGAGGGCGATCCGAGTTCTTC
CASSPGLAGGRSEFF
>TRBJ2-7|TRBV2|-|-
TGTGCCAGCAGTGAATTTCAGGCCTTGGAATACGAGCAGTACTTC
CASSEFQALEYEQYF
>TRBJ2-5|TRBV7-7|few|TRBD2
TGTGCTAGCAGCTTAGGTCAGCTAGCGGGAGTCGAGACCCAGTACTTC
CASSLGQLAGVETQYF
>TRBJ2-7|TRBV19|-|TRBD1
TGTGCCAGTAGTATAAGGACAGGGTACTCCTACGAGCAGTACTTC
CASSIRTGYSYEQYF
>TRBJ2-7|TRBV3-1/TRBV3-2|-|TRBD2
TGTGCCAGCAGCTACCCCGGGACTAGCGGTATGAGCTCCTACGAGCAGTACTTC
CASSYPGTSGMSSYEQYF
>TRBJ2-7|TRBV21-1|-|-
TGTGCCAGCAGCAATAACAGTGGAGGCGAGCAGTACTTC
CASSNNSGGEQYF
>TRBJ2-1|TRBV19|-|TRBD2
TGTGCCAGTAGTGTGAGCGGGAGTCTTTCCAATGAGCAGTTCTTC
CASSVSGSLSNEQFF
>TRBJ2-7|TRBV30|-|-
TGTGCCTGGAGACGGGGCTACGAGCAGTACTTC
CAWRRGYEQYF
>TRBJ2-7|TRBV5-4|-|-
TGTGCCAGCAGCTTCGCGGGGTGGAGCTCCTACGAGCAGTACTTC
CASSFAGWSSYEQYF
>TRBJ1-4|TRBV28|-|-
TGTGCCAGCAGTTCGGGAGGGTATGAAAAACTGTTTTTT
CASSSGGYEKLFF
>TRBJ1-2|TRBV19|-|-
TGTGCCAGGTTCCTTATTCGGGAAAAGGGCTACACCTTC
CARFLIREKGYTF
>TRBJ1-2|TRBV28|-|-
TGTGCCAGCAGTCTAACACAGATTCATGGCTACACCTTC
CASSLTQIHGYTF
>TRBJ1-1|TRBV7-9|-|-
TGTGCCAGCAGCAGCCTGCGGGGGAAGACTGAAGCTTTCTTT
CASSSLRGKTEAFF
>TRBJ1-1|TRBV30|-|TRBD1
TGTGCCTGGAGTGTGCAAGGACAGGTCAAGATGAACACTGAAGCTTTCTTT
CAWSVQGQVKMNTEAFF
>TRBJ2-5|TRBV4-1|-|-
TGCGCCAGCAGCCAAGAACAGGGCCGGGAGACCCAGTACTTC
CASSQEQGRETQYF
>TRBJ2-7|TRBV30|few|TRBD1
TGTGCCTTGGGACAGTCGCACGAGCAGTACTTC
CALGQSHEQYF
>TRBJ2-2|TRBV6-5|-|-
TGTGCCAGCAGTTACGGGGGGTTCGGGGAGCTGTTTTTT
CASSYGGFGELFF
>TRBJ1-2|TRBV15|few|-
TGTGCCACCAGCAGCGATCACTCCGTTAACTATGGCTACACCTTC
CATSSDHSVNYGYTF
>TRBJ2-5|TRBV5-4|-|TRBD1
TGTGCCAGCAGCTCAGACAGGGGAGAGACCCAGTACTTC
CASSSDRGETQYF
>TRBJ1-5|TRBV7-8|-|TRBD1
TGTGCCAGCAGCAAGGACAGGGGTTGGAATCAGCCCCAGCATTTT
CASSKDRGWNQPQHF
>TRBJ1-2|TRBV9|-|TRBD1
TGTGCCAGCAGCGTAGGGGCAGGGGGGCCTAACTATGGCTACACCTTC
CASSVGAGGPNYGYTF
>TRBJ2-7|TRBV10-3|once|TRBD2
TGTGCCATCAGTATAGCGGGAGGCTACGAGCAGTACTTC
CAISIAGGYEQYF
>TRBJ2-2|TRBV5-1|-|-
TGCGCCAGCAGCGGCGGTTACACCGGGGAGCTGTTTTTT
CASSGGYTGELFF
>TRBJ1-2|TRBV5-1|once|-
TGCGCCAGCTCGTGGGGCGACTATGGCTACACCTTC
CASSWGDYGYTF
>TRBJ2-3|TRBV11-2|few|-
TGTGCCAGCAGCTTAGATCATGGTGCGGGGACCGCCACAGATACGCAGTATTTT
CASSLDHGAGTATDTQYF
>TRBJ2-1|TRBV19|-|-
TGTGCCAGTAGTATTCAGAACAATGAGCAGTTCTTC
CASSIQNNEQFF